The 2 T cell receptor beta chains below all came from one sample that was sequenced in a study of cytomegalovirus exposure and HLA in healthy donors. Profiling relied on immunoSEQ multiplex PCR, and the TCRdb table lists in-frame clones only, not all of them. The sample yields 100,000 to 120,000 clones, 70% to 90% seen once. Specimen: PBMCs. The receptors shown here come from a woman aged 18 to 35 in good health and CMV-seropositive.

This clone counts as medium-sized. The chain recombines TRBV9 with TRBJ1-1; unclear D gene. Germline V gene data show CDR1 as SGDLS and CDR2 as YYNGEE. The V end lost 4 bases, the J end lost 8 bases, and 18 bases lay between the germline ends. The CDR3 is 14 residues long. The DNA of the CDR3 is TGTGCCAGCAGCCCCGGGAGGGAGGCGGTAGAAGCTTTCTTT. Protein product: CASSPGREAVEAFF.

The chain joins TRBV7-9 to TRBJ1-1; TRBD1 is a possible D gene (5 bases). The germline V and J ends were trimmed by 5 bases and 6 bases, with 19 bases remaining between them. Germline values: CDR1 SEHNR, CDR2 FQNEAQ (reference sequence). The CDR3 loop spans 15 amino acids. CDR3 sequence reads: CASSPGGGVYAEAFF. The CDR3, as DNA: TGTGCCAGCAGCCCGGGAGGAGGGGTCTACGCTGAAGCTTTCTTT.